These 4 T cell receptor beta chains were sequenced from one sample in a study of CXCR3-negative and CXCR3-positive naive CD8 T cells. Whole-study results and caveats: Hydrophobicity of TRB CDR3s was greater in CXCR3-positive naive cells than in CXCR3-negative naive cells.

With UMI labels, 5' RACE was used to prepare the TRB cDNA libraries. TCRdb reprocessed the 5' RACE reads, keeping one entry per CDR3 protein, no DNA. The ten most abundant clones cover 0.95% to 1.4% of a sample with about 98,000 distinct CDR3 sequences. No antigen has been assigned to these receptors. Material: naive CXCR3+ CD8+ T cells from blood. As to subset: CD45RO-CCR7+CD27+CD95- naive CD8+ T cells expressing CXCR3 (TNR3+). All receptors come from a human donor in good health. Some clones in this sample may be carry-over from other donors' samples.

This chain links TRBV12-3 or TRBV12-4 with TRBJ1-2; as DNA is missing, the TRBD1 call by TCRdb cannot be tested. The CDR3 covers 15 residues. CDR3 residues: CASSSLSGQNYGYTF.

V and J are TRBV7-9 and TRBJ2-7. The CDR3 is 13 amino acids. Germline CDR1 reads SEHNR; CDR2 reads FQNEAQ (reference sequence). CDR3 loop: CASSLRDPYEQYF.

The genes are TRBV7-8 and TRBJ2-5; TCRdb gives TRBD2 as the D gene, but with no DNA this cannot be confirmed. The CDR3 totals 21 residues. Per germline, CDR1 SGHVS and CDR2 FQNEAQ. This CDR3 reads CASSHPGSVWTSGGAGETQYF.

The rearrangement joins TRBV5-1 to TRBJ1-1; as DNA is missing, the TRBD1 call by TCRdb cannot be tested. This CDR3 has 15 residues. Germline V gene lookup returns CDR1 SGHRS and CDR2 YFSETQ. CDR3 residues: CASSLTGTGGTEAFF.